This T cell receptor (beta chain) was retrieved from a study of regulatory T cells after allogeneic stem cell transplantation (dated by TCRdb to the late 2010s). Regarding the research as a whole: Each patient's group depended on whether acute graft-versus-host disease developed within 100 days after stem cell transplantation. Conventional CD4+ T cells defined as CD4+CD25+/-CD127+ were also sorted and TCR-sequenced for comparison in the study. Fluorescence-activated cell sorting was used to isolate CD4+CD25+CD127- regulatory T cells from patient PBMCs. The study compared the regulatory T-cell TCR repertoire after allogeneic stem cell transplantation between patients with and without acute graft-versus-host disease.

The time point label on this specimen signifies: 30 days after allogeneic hematopoietic stem cell transplantation. At 30 days after allogeneic hematopoietic stem cell transplantation, peripheral blood mononuclear cells were collected from the patients. For CDR1 and CDR2, the germline V gene lists SGHTA and FQGTGA. Ends trimmed: V by 6 bases, J by 16 bases; bases unmatched to a gene: 15. The CDR3 spans 15 residues, from the cysteine through the phenylalanine. Just the 45-base CDR3 DNA is kept, in frame starting at base 1. For this clonotype: It has no known antigen specificity. No much larger clone is present one base from it, and per-base qualities are unavailable.

TCRdb names Illumina MiSeq as the instrument used. The SMARTer RACE cDNA Amplification kit was used to reverse transcribe the RNA, and the TCR beta CDR3 region was then amplified. The RNeasy Mini Kit was used to extract RNA from the sorted cells. Illumina paired-end sequencing was applied to the TCR beta amplicons. Processing in the source paper ran as follows. MiXCR, VDJtools and the tcR R package were used for TCR repertoire analysis. The inverse Simpson index served to quantify diversity, and clones were sorted into rare, small, medium or expanded bins based on their proportion of the repertoire. TCRdb handled the public reads itself, with Q25 trimming in fastp and clone calling in MiXCR, and kept productive beta chains. CDR3 protein sequences are deduplicated, and each keeps its most common genes and DNA. The V and J calls and clone size are TCRdb's, not the authors'. This sample has about 4,600 distinct CDR3 sequences in its table, and around 97% of those were observed once. Together, the top ten hold 40% of the sample.

The full study reports these points: Diversity of the conventional CD4+ T-cell repertoire was not significantly different between patients with graft-versus-host disease and patients without graft-versus-host disease. No regulatory T-cell clones were found to be shared by all patients, and no significant correlation was observed between sorted cell numbers and the inverse Simpson index. In non-GvHD patients, the top 10 regulatory T-cell clones took up a significantly larger share of the repertoire, which suggests expansion of presumably allo-specific protective clones. The small patient sample size meant the findings required validation in a larger cohort. Patients without graft-versus-host disease showed a less diverse, more focused regulatory T-cell TCR repertoire than patients with the disease.

The TCR sequence derives from a human patient who had an allogeneic stem cell transplant, so the T cells may come from the graft donor. This chain joins TRBV7-3 to TRBJ2-6; 10 of the junction bases match TRBD1. Material: sorted CD4+ T cells from blood (whether regulatory or conventional is not recorded), obtained 30 days after allogeneic stem cell transplant. The CDR3 reads as follows: CASRKQGTGANELTF. The DNA sequence reads TGTGCCAGCAGGAAGCAGGGGACAGGGGCCAATGAACTGACTTTC.